This TCR beta chain was identified in a study of radiation and T cells in renal cell carcinoma. This CDR3 region has 14 residues. Germline lookup yields CDR1 SGHNT and CDR2 YYREEE (reference sequence). V was pared by 4 bases and J by 6 bases, with 14 bases between. Stated time point: blood 2 weeks post-SBRT. Treatment here: 15 Gy SBRT to primary tumor, nephrectomy 4 weeks later. Blood was sampled at baseline, 2 weeks and 4 weeks after SBRT. Repertoires were generated with immunoSEQ multiplex PCR, while TCRdb's copy carries only in-frame clones and drops some. The sample lists about 49,000 clones, 80% occurring once. Points from the study as a whole: Baseline intratumoral clonotype presence is unknown without pretreatment biopsies.

The sample holds a few counts of this clone. Its specificity is unknown. The sample consisted of blood, taken from a patient whose treatment included radiotherapy and nephrectomy. The source of this sequence is a woman in her 70s with renal cell carcinoma. V is TRBV5-4 and J is TRBJ1-3; D may be TRBD1 (5 bases). The CDR3, as DNA: TGTGCCAGCAGCCCGGGACCGACGGAAAACACCATATATTTT. Translating it yields CASSPGPTENTIYF.